Presented here are 21 T cell receptor beta chains from one specimen sequenced in a study of OX40 agonist ivuxolimab in advanced cancers. Libraries were prepared through the immunoSEQ multiplex PCR assay. Imported from immuneACCESS, the table was reduced by TCRdb to in-frame sequences with V and J called. These copies leave out some clones; in studies compared against another copy, an unresolved V gene accounts for under half, and the cause of the remainder is not known. Recorded for this sample are around 67,000 clones; 70% to 90% of them occurred a single time. Of the sample, roughly 1.3% falls within the top ten clones. The sample in question was CD4+ or CD8+ T cells sorted from blood, obtained in a trial of the OX40 agonist ivuxolimab. These receptors came from an adult with an advanced solid tumor such as melanoma, head and neck, liver or kidney cancer.

V gene TRBV5-6 combines with J gene TRBJ1-5, with 9 bases identical to TRBD1. The trim removed 2 bases at V and 1 base at J, leaving 4 bases unmatched. This CDR3 is 16 amino acids long. Germline loops: CDR1 SGHDT, CDR2 YYEEEE. The CDR3 region is CASSLTGGSSNQPQHF. CDR3 in DNA: TGTGCCAGCAGCTTAACAGGGGGCTCGAGCAATCAGCCCCAGCATTTT.

J is TRBJ2-7 and V is TRBV6-5; D not certain. The CDR3 spans 13 residues. Per the germline V gene, CDR1 is MNHEY and CDR2 is SVGAGI. The V end was cut by 5 bases, the J end by 2 bases, with 10 bases between. In nucleotides, the CDR3 is TGTGCCAGCAGTCCCCAGTCTACCTACGAGCAGTACTTC. It codes for CASSPQSTYEQYF.

This clone was seen a handful of times. V and J are TRBV6-1 and TRBJ1-2, with 9 bases lining up with TRBD1. Germline lookup yields CDR1 MNHNS and CDR2 SASEGT. V lost 7 bases to trimming and J lost 3 bases; unmatched junction nucleotides: 6. The CDR3 has 14 amino acids. Here the CDR3 reads CASTSGQGDYGYTF. The CDR3 DNA sequence: TGTGCCAGCACCTCGGGACAGGGCGACTATGGCTACACCTTC.

The CDR3 spells CASSTGRQGGFGELFF. The CDR3 DNA reads as TGTGCCAGTAGTACTGGGAGACAGGGAGGGTTCGGGGAGCTGTTTTTT. The chain recombines TRBV19 with TRBJ2-2; the D call may be TRBD1 or TRBD2 (7 bases each). CDR1 and CDR2 (germline): LNHDA, SQIVND (reference sequence). The CDR3 loop spans 16 amino acids. Between the trimmed V and J ends, which lost 4 bases and 7 bases, there was a span of 19 bases.

This chain connects TRBV7-2 to TRBJ2-7; 7 bases fit TRBD1. Losses at the gene ends were 5 bases for V and 0 bases for J; bases not matched to a gene: 10. The CDR3 is 16 residues long. Germline V gene data show CDR1 as SGHTA and CDR2 as FQGNSA. The CDR3 bases are TGTGCCAGCAGCCCTAGACAGGGCCCAAGCTCCTACGAGCAGTACTTC. This encodes CASSPRQGPSSYEQYF.

The rearrangement joins TRBV29-1 to TRBJ1-5, with TRBD1 matching 8 bases. The germline CDR1 and CDR2 sequences are SQVTM and ANQGSEA. V lost 4 bases to trimming and J lost 4 bases; unmatched junction nucleotides: 3. CDR3 length equals 13 residues. CDR3 nucleotides: TGCAGCGTTGGCGACAGGGGTAATCAGCCCCAGCATTTT. Its protein product is CSVGDRGNQPQHF.

The chain couples TRBV30 to TRBJ2-3, with TRBD1 identical over 9 bases. CDR1 GTSNPN and CDR2 SVGIG come from the germline V gene (reference sequence). V dropped 5 bases and J dropped 5; count of bases not matched to a gene: 5. The CDR3 is 13 residues long. CDR3 residues: CAWAGQGRDTQYF. The CDR3 DNA reads as TGTGCCTGGGCCGGACAGGGGCGAGATACGCAGTATTTT.

The J gene is TRBJ2-1, the V gene TRBV14, with TRBD2 matching over 9 bases. The CDR3 runs 15 residues. Germline CDR1 reads SGHDN; CDR2 reads FVKESK. V lost 1 base and J lost 10; bases outside the gene matches: 8. The CDR3 reads CASSQALVRGGEQFF. DNA for the CDR3: TGTGCCAGCAGCCAAGCCCTGGTGCGGGGGGGCGAGCAGTTCTTC.

The chain is built from TRBV7-2 and TRBJ1-1; D remains ambiguous. The CDR3 extends over 12 amino acids. V lost 4 bases to trimming and J lost 5 bases, with 8 bases between them. Germline CDR1 is SGHTA and CDR2 is FQGNSA. In nucleotides, the CDR3 is TGTGCCAGCAGCTCCGGGTGGACTGAAGCTTTCTTT. Protein product: CASSSGWTEAFF.

The DNA for the CDR3 is TGCGCCAGCAGCTTGGGAGTAGATACGCAGTATTTT. It specifies CASSLGVDTQYF. The chain is built from TRBV5-1 and TRBJ2-3, with D hard to call. Germline assignment: CDR1 SGHRS and CDR2 YFSETQ. The V and J ends lost 0 bases and 5 bases respectively, with 4 bases between them. The CDR3 covers 12 residues.

The gene calls are TRBV15 and TRBJ2-1; possibly TRBD2 for D (6 bases). The CDR3 loop spans 14 amino acids. The germline CDR1 and CDR2 sequences are LNHNV and YYDKDF (reference sequence). With 6 bases removed from V and 8 bases from J, the gap between germline ends came to 17 bases. DNA for the CDR3: TGTGCCACCAGAAAAGACGGAGGGGCCGATGAGCAGTTCTTC. Its protein is CATRKDGGADEQFF.

On this clone itself: One end of the junction varies from germline; a read error may be responsible. J is TRBJ1-1 and V is TRBV5-1; no clear D. The CDR3 covers 14 residues. Germline V gene lookup returns CDR1 SGHRS and CDR2 YFSETQ. CDR3 nucleotide sequence: TGCACCAGCAGCTTGGAGCGAACACCCACTGAAGCTTTCTTT. This encodes CTSSLERTPTEAFF.

This chain connects TRBV6-4 to TRBJ2-7; TRBD2 matches at 11 bases. Looked up from germline, CDR1 is MRHNA and CDR2 is SNTAGT. J lost 7 bases, V lost 6 bases, and 14 bases had no gene match. CDR3 length: 16 amino acids. This chain's CDR3 is CASRKGGTSGPPEQYF. The CDR3 coding sequence is TGTGCCAGCAGGAAGGGGGGGACTAGCGGTCCCCCTGAGCAGTACTTC.

The V gene is TRBV10-2, the J gene TRBJ2-7; D perhaps matches TRBD1 (6 bases). The CDR3 is made up of 14 amino acids. Germline V lookup: CDR1 WSHSY, CDR2 SAAADI. The V and J ends lost 4 bases and 0 bases respectively, with 10 bases between them. In nucleotides, the CDR3 is TGCGCCAGCAGTGCCGACAGGAGCTCCTACGAGCAGTACTTC. It codes for CASSADRSSYEQYF.

The chain is built from TRBV7-2 and TRBJ2-7; 12 bases are shared with TRBD2. Germline V gene lookup returns CDR1 SGHTA and CDR2 FQGNSA. The CDR3 is made up of 16 amino acids. The V and J ends lost 2 bases and 2 bases, in that order; junction bases with no gene match: 4. As DNA, the CDR3 is TGTGCCAGCAGCTTATCGACTAGCGGGGGCCCCTACGAGCAGTACTTC. The encoded protein is CASSLSTSGGPYEQYF.

This rearrangement joins TRBV5-1 to TRBJ2-3, with TRBD2 as a possible D gene (6 bases). Looked up from germline, CDR1 is SGHRS and CDR2 is YFSETQ. This CDR3 has 15 amino acids. With 0 bases removed from V and 6 bases from J, the gap between germline ends came to 14 bases. CDR3 coding DNA: TGCGCCAGCAGCTTGGGCGCGGGGTTTGCGGATACGCAGTATTTT. Translated, it gives CASSLGAGFADTQYF.

This rearrangement joins TRBV2 to TRBJ1-5; unclear D gene. The CDR3 sequence is 13 residues long. CDR1 SNHLY and CDR2 FYNNEI come from the germline V gene. The V gene lost 3 bases and the J gene lost 5 bases, with 8 bases spanning the gap. CDR3 bases: TGTGCCAGCAGTGAGTACAGAGATCAGCCCCAGCATTTT. This translates into CASSEYRDQPQHF.

The chain uses TRBV6-6 and TRBJ1-1; TRBD1 might be the D (5 bases). Trimming removed 8 bases at V and 1 base at J, with 11 bases between. Germline V lookup: CDR1 MNHNY, CDR2 SVGAGI (reference sequence). This CDR3 comprises 13 residues. CDR3 protein: CASGRQRNTEAFF. CDR3 DNA sequence: TGTGCCAGCGGAAGACAGAGGAACACTGAAGCTTTCTTT.

This chain joins TRBV7-2 and TRBJ2-7; D is ambiguous. Germline V gene sequence: CDR1 SGHTA, CDR2 FQGNSA. V lost 1 base, J lost 6 bases, and 13 bases lay in between. This CDR3 is 14 amino acids long. CDR3 nucleotides: TGTGCCAGCAGCTTAGTTGTCGAGTTGGTCGAGCAGTACTTC. Protein product: CASSLVVELVEQYF.

The V and J genes are TRBV15 and TRBJ1-5; 7 bases line up with TRBD1. The V gene end was trimmed by 2 bases and the J gene end by 3 bases; junction bases not matched to a gene: 7. The germline V gene has CDR1 LNHNV and CDR2 YYDKDF (reference sequence). The CDR3 spans 16 residues. The CDR3: CATSRKGTANNQPQHF. The DNA of the CDR3 is TGTGCCACCAGCAGAAAAGGGACAGCTAACAATCAGCCCCAGCATTTT.

The chain couples TRBV11-2 to TRBJ1-1; 7 nucleotides line up with TRBD1. CDR3 length: 14 residues. V lost 3 bases to trimming and J lost 9 bases; unmatched junction nucleotides: 10. Germline V gives CDR1 SGHAT, CDR2 FQNNGV. CDR3 in amino acids: CASSFGDSGTKAFF. The CDR3 nucleotides are TGTGCCAGCAGCTTTGGGGACAGTGGAACGAAAGCTTTCTTT.